The clone carrying this TCR beta chain appeared a single time. The antigen is not known. The data derive from a study of T cell responses to AZD1222 COVID-19 vaccine. The CDR3 spans 16 residues. Germline V lookup: CDR1 SEHNR, CDR2 FQNEAQ (reference sequence). Deletions cut 2 bases from V and 4 bases from J, with 14 bases between. Study-wide findings and caveats: Most donors were white British and more were female, and clonal diversity was possibly underestimated. Close to half of spike-specific TCRs reportedly recognize unmutated variant regions. Spike-specific TCR breadth and depth both grew after two AZD1222 doses.

TCRdb's table, derived via immunoSEQ multiplex PCR, lists solely in-frame clones and lacks some. The table records approximately 200,000 clones, 94% of them present only once. This clonotype originated in an adult who received the MenACWY meningococcal vaccine as a control. Sequenced here: peripheral blood, sampled 28 days after the second dose of the MenACWY control vaccine. The chain couples TRBV7-9 to TRBJ2-2; D is unresolved. CDR3 protein: CASSLPPRMSTGELFF. Here the CDR3 DNA reads TGTGCCAGCAGCTTACCACCCCGGATGAGCACCGGGGAGCTGTTTTTT.